The sequence of this T cell receptor (beta chain) was determined in a study of CD8+ T cells in alopecia areata. Extracted RNA was reverse transcribed into cDNA, the sequencing template. Sequencing used immunoSEQ multiplex PCR; TCRdb keeps in-frame clones, though not all of them. The data contain around 190,000 clones, under 70% of them singletons. Study-wide points: On tofacitinib, scalp and blood still held many of the expanded lesional clones. Higher clonality was seen in lesional scalp than in normal scalp, especially in alopecia totalis/universalis.

The treatment: oral pan-JAK inhibitor, 5-10 mg twice daily. Peripheral blood, together with lesional scalp punch biopsies, was collected from alopecia areata patients. Cell sorting was applied to PBMCs, and CD4+ and CD8+ T cells were collected. This clone was counted between two and nine times. Antigen: not known. The TCR sequence derives from a human donor with alopecia areata. The sequences come from CD4+ T cells sorted from blood, collected at week 4, from a patient treated with tofacitinib.

In DNA form, the CDR3 reads TGTGCCAGCAGCACTCCAGGGGGCGAGCAGTTCTTC. It codes for CASSTPGGEQFF. The V and J genes are TRBV7-2 and TRBJ2-1, with 8 positions matching TRBD1. The V gene end was trimmed by 5 bases and the J gene end by 10 bases; junction bases not matched to a gene: 4. Germline V gene data show CDR1 as SGHTA and CDR2 as FQGNSA. This CDR3 is 12 amino acids long.